The 19 T cell receptor beta chains given below trace back to one sample, sequenced in a study of cytomegalovirus exposure and HLA in healthy donors (dated by TCRdb to 2016 to 2017). Library method: the immunoSEQ multiplex PCR assay. The multiplex PCR relied on a mix of 60 forward primers for TCR Vbeta segments and 13 reverse primers for TCR Jbeta segments. TCRdb re-hosts the immuneACCESS table, in-frame sequences only. Its copies lack some clones; in the studies checked, an unresolved V gene accounts for under half of them, and the cause for the rest is not known. Counted in this sample were about 210,000 clones; around four fifths of them appeared once. The ten largest clones represent 10% to 13% of the sample. The sequenced material came from PBMCs. These receptors all come from a woman aged 45-65 years in good health and CMV-seropositive.

The chain employs TRBV6-5 and TRBJ1-2; 7 bases line up with TRBD1. The CDR3 totals 14 residues. V was pared by 6 bases and J by 2 bases, with 6 bases of the junction left unmatched. The germline CDR1 and CDR2 sequences are MNHEY and SVGAGI. As DNA, the CDR3 is TGTGCCAGCAGCCCCCGACAGGGAAACTATGGCTACACCTTC. The encoded protein is CASSPRQGNYGYTF.

For this clone: A junction end diverges from the germline sequence, so it may reflect a read error. This rearrangement joins TRBV30 to TRBJ2-1; D remains ambiguous. Germline V gene sequence: CDR1 GTSNPN, CDR2 SVGIG (reference sequence). The CDR3 covers 12 residues. The CDR3 is CAWMASFNEQFF. CDR3 nucleotides: TGTGCCTGGATGGCCTCCTTCAATGAGCAGTTCTTC.

This clone was counted a single time. The chain uses TRBV7-6 and TRBJ1-4; tentatively, D is TRBD1 (5 bases). The CDR3 covers 15 residues. V lost 4 bases and J lost 4, with 13 bases in between. CDR1 SGHVS and CDR2 FNYEAQ come from the germline V gene. This chain's CDR3 is CASSSPGTLNEKLFF. Written as DNA, the CDR3 is TGTGCCAGCAGCTCGCCCGGGACTCTTAATGAAAAACTGTTTTTT.

This chain uses TRBV14 with TRBJ2-7, with 10 bases fitting TRBD1. The CDR3 loop spans 15 amino acids. Germline CDR1 SGHDN, CDR2 FVKESK. V trimming: 4 bases; J trimming: 2 bases; junction bases outside the gene matches: 5. CDR3 DNA sequence: TGTGCCAGCAGCCCGGGACAGGGGAAAGCCTACGAGCAGTACTTC. The encoded protein is CASSPGQGKAYEQYF.

The genes are TRBV6-6 and TRBJ1-3; the D gene is possibly TRBD1 (6 bases). Per germline, CDR1 MNHNY and CDR2 SVGAGI (reference sequence). CDR3 length: 15 amino acids. Trimming took 0 bases from V and 0 from J, leaving 6 bases between them. The CDR3 here is CASSYSDSSGNTIYF. The CDR3, as DNA: TGTGCCAGCAGTTACTCGGACAGCTCTGGAAACACCATATATTTT.

The chain recombines TRBV29-1 with TRBJ2-7; D perhaps matches TRBD1 (5 bases). The germline V gene has CDR1 SQVTM and CDR2 ANQGSEA. V shed 1 base and J shed 3 bases, with 7 bases lying between them. CDR3 length equals 12 residues. In nucleotides, the CDR3 is TGCAGCGTTGAAGGGGGCATCTACGAGCAGTACTTC. Protein: CSVEGGIYEQYF.

The chain employs TRBV11-2 and TRBJ1-1; possibly TRBD1 for D (5 bases). Trimming left V 5 bases short and J 5 bases short, with 18 bases between. The germline gives CDR1 SGHAT, CDR2 FQNNGV. The CDR3 runs 15 residues. The CDR3 spells CASSPQPQGLTEAFF. As DNA, the CDR3 is TGTGCCAGCAGCCCACAACCTCAGGGTCTTACTGAAGCTTTCTTT.

This chain joins TRBV10-2 and TRBJ2-5, with D perhaps matching TRBD1 (5 bases). Germline V gene data show CDR1 as WSHSY and CDR2 as SAAADI. Deletions cut 4 bases from V and 4 bases from J, with 16 bases between. The CDR3 runs to 15 residues. DNA for the CDR3: TGCGCCAGCAGTGCCTGGGTACCAGGGTTAGAGACCCAGTACTTC. Amino acids: CASSAWVPGLETQYF.

This chain links TRBV5-1 with TRBJ2-3, with TRBD2 identical over 8 bases. Germline V gene lookup returns CDR1 SGHRS and CDR2 YFSETQ. After removal of 3 bases from V and 0 bases from J, the junction contained 9 bases not matched to a gene. CDR3 size: 17 residues. The CDR3 region is CASSSRWSGGSTDTQYF. The CDR3 nucleotides are TGCGCCAGCAGCTCCCGGTGGAGCGGGGGAAGCACAGATACGCAGTATTTT.

The V gene is TRBV9, the J gene TRBJ2-6; tentative D call: TRBD1 (6 bases). Trimming took off 7 bases at V and 5 bases at J, with 10 bases between the two ends. The CDR3 runs 13 residues. CDR1 SGDLS and CDR2 YYNGEE come from the germline V gene. The CDR3 sequence: CASQGPWANVLTF. The CDR3 region has the DNA TGTGCCAGCCAGGGGCCCTGGGCCAACGTCCTGACTTTC. Using reference TRBV9 and TRBJ2-6 for the parts outside the CDR3, the full variable domain is DSGVTQTPKHLITATGQRVTLRCSPRSGDLSVYWYQQSLDQGLQFLIQYYNGEERAKGNILERFSAQQFPDLHSELNLSSLELGDSALYFCASQGPWANVLTFGAGSRLTVL.

The V gene is TRBV30, the J gene TRBJ2-6; 8 bases map to TRBD1. Losses at the gene ends were 5 bases for V and 0 bases for J; bases not matched to a gene: 12. Germline CDR1 GTSNPN, CDR2 SVGIG (reference sequence). The length of the CDR3 is 18 residues. CDR3 coding DNA: TGTGCCTGGGTCAAAATCGGACAGGGACCCTCTGGGGCCAACGTCCTGACTTTC. Protein sequence: CAWVKIGQGPSGANVLTF.

This clone occurred once. V usage is TRBV5-1 and J usage is TRBJ2-7, with TRBD2 as a possible D gene (6 bases). Trimming cost V 5 bases and J 0 bases, with 15 bases left between them. The germline gives CDR1 SGHRS, CDR2 YFSETQ. The CDR3 has 15 residues. In DNA form, the CDR3 reads TGCGCCAGCAGTAAGGAGGGTCGAGCCTCCTACGAGCAGTACTTC. Translation: CASSKEGRASYEQYF.

The chain uses TRBV6-5 and TRBJ1-3; D not certain. Germline CDR1 reads MNHEY; CDR2 reads SVGAGI. The V end was cut by 6 bases, the J end by 0 bases, with 9 bases between. This CDR3 contains 14 residues. This CDR3 is CASSPTSSGNTIYF. The CDR3 DNA sequence: TGTGCCAGCAGCCCGACAAGCTCTGGAAACACCATATATTTT.

The chain joins TRBV29-1 to TRBJ2-7; D unresolved. This CDR3 comprises 14 residues. Germline assignment: CDR1 SQVTM and CDR2 ANQGSEA. V shed 0 bases and J shed 0 bases, with 9 bases lying between them. CDR3 in DNA: TGCAGCGTTGAAGAAGGAGCCCGCTCCTACGAGCAGTACTTC. Translating gives CSVEEGARSYEQYF.

The chain uses TRBV5-1 and TRBJ1-2; 7 nucleotides align to TRBD1. The CDR3 totals 14 residues. Per germline, CDR1 SGHRS and CDR2 YFSETQ. V trimming: 3 bases; J trimming: 4 bases; junction bases outside the gene matches: 6. The DNA of the CDR3 is TGCGCCAGCAGCTCGAGGACAGGATCCTATGGCTACACCTTC. It is translated as CASSSRTGSYGYTF.

Note on this clone: This same CDR3 is encoded by further DNA sequences in the sample. This chain links TRBV7-9 with TRBJ1-3; weak D call: TRBD1 (5 bases). Germline assignment: CDR1 SEHNR and CDR2 FQNEAQ (reference sequence). The CDR3 sequence is 14 residues long. The ends were cut back, 2 bases at V and 1 base at J, with 6 bases in the middle. This chain's CDR3 is CASSLRGSGNTIYF. The CDR3 coding sequence is TGTGCCAGCAGCTTAAGGGGTTCTGGAAACACCATATATTTT.

V gene TRBV30 combines with J gene TRBJ2-7; 8 bases are shared with TRBD2. J was trimmed by 3 bases and V by 3 bases; bases with no gene match: 10. The CDR3 has 15 residues. Germline V gene data show CDR1 as GTSNPN and CDR2 as SVGIG (reference sequence). The CDR3, as DNA: TGTGCCTGGAGACCCCCGGGAGGGATATACTACGAGCAGTACTTC. Protein sequence: CAWRPPGGIYYEQYF.

V and J are TRBV5-6 and TRBJ1-5, with D possibly TRBD1 on 6 matching bases. This CDR3 comprises 16 residues. V lost 0 bases to trimming and J lost 0 bases, with 10 bases between them. Germline loops: CDR1 SGHDT, CDR2 YYEEEE. The DNA of the CDR3 is TGTGCCAGCAGCTTGGGCAGGGGTTATAGCAATCAGCCCCAGCATTTT. Residues: CASSLGRGYSNQPQHF. Using reference TRBV5-6 and TRBJ1-5 for the parts outside the CDR3, the full variable domain is DAGVTQSPTHLIKTRGQQVTLRCSPKSGHDTVSWYQQALGQGPQFIFQYYEEEERQRGNFPDRFSGHQFPNYSSELNVNALLLGDSALYLCASSLGRGYSNQPQHFGDGTRLSIL.

The chain couples TRBV11-3 to TRBJ2-2; the D gene is possibly TRBD2 (5 bases). CDR3 size: 13 residues. Looked up from germline, CDR1 is SGHNT and CDR2 is YENEEA. V was pared by 4 bases and J by 7 bases, with 10 bases between. CDR3 nucleotides: TGTGCCAGCAGCTCGGCCCGGGGCGGGGAGCTGTTTTTT. Translation: CASSSARGGELFF.